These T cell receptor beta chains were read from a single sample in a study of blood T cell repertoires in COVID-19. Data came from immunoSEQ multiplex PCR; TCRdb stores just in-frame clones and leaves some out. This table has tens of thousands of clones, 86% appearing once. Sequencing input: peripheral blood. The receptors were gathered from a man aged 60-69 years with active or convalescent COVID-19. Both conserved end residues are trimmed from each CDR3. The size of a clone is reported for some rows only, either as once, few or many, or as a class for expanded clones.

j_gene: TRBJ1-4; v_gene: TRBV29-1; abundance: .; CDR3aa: SAQGVQGREKLF
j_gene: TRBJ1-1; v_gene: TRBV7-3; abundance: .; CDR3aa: ASSLKYGSEAF
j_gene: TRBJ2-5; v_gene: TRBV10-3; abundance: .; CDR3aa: AIRETREETQY
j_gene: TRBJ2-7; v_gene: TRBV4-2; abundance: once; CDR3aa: ASSQEDRGLGYEQY
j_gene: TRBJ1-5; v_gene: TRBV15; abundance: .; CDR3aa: ATSILRGGLDQPQH
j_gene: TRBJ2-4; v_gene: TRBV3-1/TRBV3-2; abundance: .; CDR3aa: ASSQDSGGNDIQY
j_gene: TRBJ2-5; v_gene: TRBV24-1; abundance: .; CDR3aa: ATSDPTPGRETQY
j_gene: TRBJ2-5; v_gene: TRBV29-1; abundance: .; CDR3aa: SVGPSGGLWGETQY
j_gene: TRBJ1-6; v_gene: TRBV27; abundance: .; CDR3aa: ASKTASSYNSPLH
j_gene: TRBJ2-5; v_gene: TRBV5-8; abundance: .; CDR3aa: ASTSRGRTQETQY
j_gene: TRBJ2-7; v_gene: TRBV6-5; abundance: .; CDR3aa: ASSYPGTSGNEQY
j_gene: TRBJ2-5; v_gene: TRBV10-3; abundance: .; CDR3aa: AISETQLSGGSRETQY
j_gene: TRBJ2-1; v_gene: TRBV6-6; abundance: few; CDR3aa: ASSYRVPGGNEQF
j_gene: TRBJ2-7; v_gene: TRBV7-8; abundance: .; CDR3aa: ASSLLPGTGSYEQY
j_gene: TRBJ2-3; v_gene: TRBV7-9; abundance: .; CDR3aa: ASSQGTSADTQY
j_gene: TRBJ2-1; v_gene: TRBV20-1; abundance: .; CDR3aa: SAEIANEQF
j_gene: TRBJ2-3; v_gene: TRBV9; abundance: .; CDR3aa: ASSVEGGDTDTQY
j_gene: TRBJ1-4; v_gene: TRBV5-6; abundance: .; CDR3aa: ASSLAFTNEKLF
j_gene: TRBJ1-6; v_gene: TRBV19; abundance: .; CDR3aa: ASSTRDRGPSPLH
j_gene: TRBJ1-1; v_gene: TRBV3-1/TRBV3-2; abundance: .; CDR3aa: ASSNRGLVTEAF
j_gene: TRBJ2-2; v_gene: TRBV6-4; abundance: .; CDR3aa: ASAEREYTGELF
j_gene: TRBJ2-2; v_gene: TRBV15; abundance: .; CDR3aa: ATSRGTTGANTGELF
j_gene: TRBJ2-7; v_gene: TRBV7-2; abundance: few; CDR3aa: ASRISGQGSYEQY
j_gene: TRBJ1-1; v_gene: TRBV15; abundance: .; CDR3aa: ATSRVGEDTEAF
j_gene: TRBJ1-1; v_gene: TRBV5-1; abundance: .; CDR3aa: ASTNLQGVGTEAF
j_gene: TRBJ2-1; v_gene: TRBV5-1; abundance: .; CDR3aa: ASSSGQFIDEQF